The rows below give T cell receptor beta chains drawn from one sample of a study of shared clonotypes between healthy human individuals. The method was immunoSEQ multiplex PCR; TCRdb's version includes in-frame clones alone and lacks a portion of them. Among 2 million to 3 million clones listed, under 95% were seen once. Sample: naive CD4+ T cells from PBMCs. These receptors all stem from a man between 18 and 35 years old in good health. Some clones in this sample may be carry-over from other donors' samples. The CDR3 runs from the conserved cysteine through the conserved F or W. The order of the fields is V gene, J gene, CDR3 length, clone size, D gene, CDR3 DNA, CDR3 protein. A D gene is named only where the DNA matches it firmly. Size is omitted from some rows. Given values are once, few, many or a class for expanded clones.

TRBV6-6	TRBJ2-5	16	-	TRBD2	TGTGCCAGCAGTCCAAAATCCACAGCGGGAGCAGAGACCCAGTACTTC	CASSPKSTAGAETQYF
TRBV6-4	TRBJ1-2	13	-	-	TGTGCCAGCAGCCGTGGACGGAACTATGGCTACACCTTC	CASSRGRNYGYTF
TRBV5-5	TRBJ2-7	15	once	-	TGTGCCAGCAGCCCCTTGGGGACTTTACTGAACGAGCAGTACTTC	CASSPLGTLLNEQYF
TRBV5-1	TRBJ2-1	14	-	TRBD2	TGCGCCAGCAGCCTGGGACTAGCGTTTAGTGAGCAGTTCTTC	CASSLGLAFSEQFF
TRBV5-1	TRBJ1-4	16	-	-	TGCGCCAGCAGCTTGGCACAGGCTCCTACGGGTGAAAAACTGTTTTTT	CASSLAQAPTGEKLFF
TRBV28	TRBJ2-1	17	once	TRBD2	TGTGCCAGCAGTTCCGGGACTAGCGGGAGCTCCTACAATGAGCAGTTCTTC	CASSSGTSGSSYNEQFF
TRBV18	TRBJ2-7	16	-	-	TGTGCCAGCTCACCACGAGCCAGAGAGCCCTCCTACGAGCAGTACTTC	CASSPRAREPSYEQYF
TRBV28	TRBJ1-1	15	-	-	TGTGCCAGCAGTTCACCGACCCCGGGGGGGACTGAAGCTTTCTTT	CASSSPTPGGTEAFF
TRBV19	TRBJ2-7	14	once	-	TGTGCCAGTAGTAGTACCGGGATCTCCTACGAGCAGTACTTC	CASSSTGISYEQYF
TRBV7-8	TRBJ2-7	16	-	TRBD2	TGTGCCAGCAGCTCCGGGGGGTACTTAATCGCCTACGAGCAGTACTTC	CASSSGGYLIAYEQYF
TRBV4-2	TRBJ1-6	17	-	TRBD1	TGTGCCAGCAGCCAAGAGAGGACAGGGAGCTATAATTCACCCCTCCACTTT	CASSQERTGSYNSPLHF
TRBV7-9	TRBJ1-2	17	-	-	TGTGCCAGCAGCCCTCACTCTATTGGGACGGAGTCCTCTGGCTACACCTTC	CASSPHSIGTESSGYTF
TRBV6-1	TRBJ2-3	16	-	TRBD1	TGTGCCAGCAGTGAGGGACAGGGGGGGTGGACAGATACGCAGTATTTT	CASSEGQGGWTDTQYF
TRBV6-5	TRBJ2-3	15	-	-	TGTGCCAGCAGTTATCTCGGGTCGAGAGAGGGTACGCAGTATTTT	CASSYLGSREGTQYF
TRBV28	TRBJ2-7	12	-	-	TGTGCCAGCCGATCCGTTATCTACGAGCAGTACTTC	CASRSVIYEQYF
TRBV18	TRBJ2-3	10	-	-	TGTGCCAGCTCACCACAGAAGCAGTATTTT	CASSPQKQYF
TRBV4-1	TRBJ2-6	17	-	TRBD1	TGCGCCAGCGGGCGAAAGACAGGGCGTCCTGGGGCCAACGTCCTGACTTTC	CASGRKTGRPGANVLTF
TRBV10-1	TRBJ2-2	17	-	TRBD2	TGCGCCAGCAGTGAGGTCGGTAGCGGGAAATTGACCGGGGAGCTGTTTTTT	CASSEVGSGKLTGELFF
TRBV10-3	TRBJ1-2	12	-	-	TGTGCCATCAGTGGAACAGAATATGGCTACACCTTC	CAISGTEYGYTF
TRBV9	TRBJ2-3	14	-	-	TGTGCCAGCAGCGTGGGCCAAACCTCAGATACGCAGTATTTT	CASSVGQTSDTQYF
TRBV5-1	TRBJ2-5	14	-	TRBD1	TGCGCCAGCAGCTCGGGACAGGTTCGCGAGACCCAGTACTTC	CASSSGQVRETQYF
TRBV29-1	TRBJ2-3	12	-	TRBD1	TGCAGCTTTGAGCAGGGGGCAGATACGCAGTATTTT	CSFEQGADTQYF
TRBV5-1	TRBJ1-1	14	-	-	TGCGCCAGCAGCTTGGATGGGCCCGACACTGAAGCTTTCTTT	CASSLDGPDTEAFF
TRBV18	TRBJ1-1	14	-	-	TGTGCCAGCTCCTTGGGACGATTGAACACTGAAGCTTTCTTT	CASSLGRLNTEAFF
TRBV7-2	TRBJ2-3	15	-	TRBD2	TGTGCCAGCAGCCTCGAGGGAGGGTTCACAGATACGCAGTATTTT	CASSLEGGFTDTQYF
TRBV9	TRBJ2-3	16	-	TRBD2	TGTGCCAGCAGCGTAGAGCCTAGCGGTTACACAGATACGCAGTATTTT	CASSVEPSGYTDTQYF
TRBV30	TRBJ2-3	12	-	TRBD2	TGTGCCTGGACCGGGAGGTCAGATACGCAGTATTTT	CAWTGRSDTQYF
TRBV29-1	TRBJ1-2	12	-	-	TGCAGCGTTGCACAGGGTGACTATGGCTACACCTTC	CSVAQGDYGYTF
TRBV25-1	TRBJ2-7	14	-	-	TGTGCCAGCAGTGGAAGGGGGGCCGCCTACGAGCAGTACTTC	CASSGRGAAYEQYF
TRBV5-1	TRBJ2-5	13	-	-	TGCGCCAGCAGCTTCACCTACGGGGAGACCCAGTACTTC	CASSFTYGETQYF
TRBV15	TRBJ1-2	16	-	-	TGTGCCACCAGCAGAGATTCTCCCCGGGACGACTATCGCTACACCTTC	CATSRDSPRDDYRYTF
TRBV18	TRBJ2-7	16	-	-	TGTGCCAGCTCACCCTCCGTTTGGCAGGGAGACTACGAGCAGTACTTC	CASSPSVWQGDYEQYF
TRBV30	TRBJ1-5	14	once	-	TGTGCCTGGAGTGTAGGGGGGGCCCATCAGCCCCAGCATTTT	CAWSVGGAHQPQHF
TRBV6-5	TRBJ1-1	14	-	-	TGTGCCACCTTTCGCCCGGGGGACGGCACTGAAGCTTTCTTT	CATFRPGDGTEAFF
TRBV15	TRBJ2-1	17	-	TRBD2	TGTGCCACCAGCAGAGTGCCTAGCGGGAGGATGTCAAATGAGCAGTTCTTC	CATSRVPSGRMSNEQFF
TRBV6-1	TRBJ2-7	14	-	TRBD2	TGTGCCAGCAGTCGGGAGGCCTACTCCTACGAGCAGTACTTC	CASSREAYSYEQYF
TRBV6-1	TRBJ2-3	17	-	TRBD2	TGTGCCAGCAGTGAAACTGGTAGCGGGATTGGTACAGATACGCAGTATTTT	CASSETGSGIGTDTQYF
TRBV11-3	TRBJ2-1	15	-	TRBD2	TGTGCCAGCAGCTCGGCGGGGGGGCCCTACAATGAGCAGTTCTTC	CASSSAGGPYNEQFF
TRBV27	TRBJ2-5	15	-	-	TGTGCCAGCAGTCTCACCCGCGGGCCTGAGAGGACCCAGTACTTC	CASSLTRGPERTQYF
TRBV9	TRBJ2-2	12	-	-	TGTGCCAGCAGCGTACCGGCCGGGGAGCTGTTTTTT	CASSVPAGELFF
TRBV12-5	TRBJ2-3	13	-	-	TGTGCTAGTGCGGGGGTGGTCGCAGATACGCAGTATTTT	CASAGVVADTQYF
TRBV5-1	TRBJ1-1	14	-	-	TGCGCCAGCAGCTTGGAGGTTCCGAACACTGAAGCTTTCTTT	CASSLEVPNTEAFF
TRBV28	TRBJ1-1	15	-	TRBD1	TGTGCCAGCAGTTTGTTTGGCAGGGGGGGAACTGAAGCTTTCTTT	CASSLFGRGGTEAFF
TRBV6-4	TRBJ2-3	15	-	TRBD2	TGTGCCAGCAGTGACAGGGCGGGAGAGGCAGATACGCAGTATTTT	CASSDRAGEADTQYF
TRBV7-9	TRBJ2-7	14	-	-	TGTGCCAGCAGCTTAGTTCGGGGGCCGGGCGAGCAGTACTTC	CASSLVRGPGEQYF
TRBV6-6	TRBJ2-1	15	-	TRBD1	TGTGCCAGCAGCGCCGGGACAGGGCCCTACAATGAGCAGTTCTTC	CASSAGTGPYNEQFF